This T cell receptor beta chain was retrieved from a study of blood T cell repertoires in COVID-19. TCRdb keeps only in-frame clones here, not all; method: immunoSEQ multiplex PCR. The sample has approximately 280,000 clones; roughly 80% are singletons. This CDR3 is built from 14 residues. Germline V gene lookup returns CDR1 LGHNT and CDR2 FRNRAP. Trimming left V 3 bases short and J 6 bases short, with 12 bases between. The material sequenced was PBMCs or T cells enriched from blood (not recorded which). The sequence came from a man aged 35 to 55 who had been exposed to COVID-19. The gene calls are TRBV12-5 and TRBJ2-1, with D possibly TRBD2 on 5 matching bases. DNA for the CDR3: TGTGCTAGTGGTTTAAGGGAGATGGGCAATGAGCAGTTCTTC. It encodes CASGLREMGNEQFF.